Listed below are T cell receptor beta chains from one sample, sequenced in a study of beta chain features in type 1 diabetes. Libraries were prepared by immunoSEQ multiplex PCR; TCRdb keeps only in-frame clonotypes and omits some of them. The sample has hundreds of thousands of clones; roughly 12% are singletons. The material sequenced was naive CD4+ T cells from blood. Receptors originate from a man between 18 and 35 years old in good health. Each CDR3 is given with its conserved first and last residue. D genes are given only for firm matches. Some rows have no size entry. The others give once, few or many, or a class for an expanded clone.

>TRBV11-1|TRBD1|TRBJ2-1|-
CASSHGTGNEQFF
TGTGCCAGCAGCCATGGGACAGGGAATGAGCAGTTCTTC
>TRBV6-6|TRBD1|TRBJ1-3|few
CASSYGTAISGNTIYF
TGTGCCAGCAGTTACGGGACAGCAATCTCTGGAAACACCATATATTTT
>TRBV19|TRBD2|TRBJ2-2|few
CASAKTSGRRKDTGELFF
TGTGCCAGTGCCAAGACTAGCGGGAGACGGAAGGACACCGGGGAGCTGTTTTTT
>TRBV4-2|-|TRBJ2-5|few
CASSQDSQETQYF
TGTGCCAGCAGCCAGGACAGTCAAGAGACCCAGTACTTC
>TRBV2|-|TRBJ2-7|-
CATSGGTHQF
TGTGCCACCTCAGGTGGGACACACCAATTC
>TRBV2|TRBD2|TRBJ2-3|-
CASSDRAGTITDTQYF
TGTGCCAGCAGCGACAGAGCGGGGACCATCACAGATACGCAGTATTTT
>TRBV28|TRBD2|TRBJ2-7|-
CASSQNLGSGGARYEQYF
TGTGCCAGCAGCCAAAACCTCGGAAGCGGGGGGGCCCGCTACGAGCAGTACTTC
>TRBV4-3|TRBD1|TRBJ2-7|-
CASSQDVTGMFYEQYF
TGCGCCAGCAGCCAAGATGTGACAGGGATGTTTTACGAGCAGTACTTC
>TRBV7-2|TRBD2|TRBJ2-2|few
CASSPLGRGGLYTGELFF
TGTGCCAGCAGCCCCCTCGGTCGGGGGGGCTTGTACACCGGGGAGCTGTTTTTT
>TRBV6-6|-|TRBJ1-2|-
CASSYPMDSGYTF
TGTGCCAGCAGTTACCCAATGGACTCAGGCTACACCTTC
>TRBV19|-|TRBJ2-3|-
CASSIPGSADTQYF
TGTGCCAGTAGTATTCCGGGAAGCGCAGATACGCAGTATTTT
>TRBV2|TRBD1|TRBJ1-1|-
CASISGTGGESAFF
TGTGCCAGCATTTCGGGGACAGGGGGCGAATCAGCTTTCTTT
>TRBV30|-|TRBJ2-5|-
CAWRRPTWQETQYF
TGTGCCTGGAGGCGTCCGACATGGCAAGAGACCCAGTACTTC
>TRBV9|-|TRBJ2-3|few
CASSVGFLRVGADTQYF
TGTGCCAGCAGCGTAGGTTTCCTGCGAGTCGGAGCAGATACGCAGTATTTT
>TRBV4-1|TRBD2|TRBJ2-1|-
CASSPDFSREGRNEQFF
TGCGCCAGCAGCCCGGACTTTTCGCGGGAGGGCCGCAATGAGCAGTTCTTC
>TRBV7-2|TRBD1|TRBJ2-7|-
CASSSGTGPEQYF
TGTGCCAGCAGCTCCGGGACAGGGCCCGAGCAGTACTTC
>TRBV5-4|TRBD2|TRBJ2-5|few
CASSFQRGSQETQYF
TGTGCCAGCAGCTTCCAGCGGGGGAGCCAAGAGACCCAGTACTTC
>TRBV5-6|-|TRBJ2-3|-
CASSFRYTQYF
TGTGCCAGCAGCTTCAGGTATACGCAGTATTTT
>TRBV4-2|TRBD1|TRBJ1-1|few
CASSQGDRGVTEAFF
TGTGCCAGCAGCCAAGGGGACAGGGGTGTGACTGAAGCTTTCTTT
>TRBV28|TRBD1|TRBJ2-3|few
CASSFSGGEFLDTQYF
TGTGCCAGCAGTTTTTCAGGGGGTGAATTTCTAGATACGCAGTATTTT
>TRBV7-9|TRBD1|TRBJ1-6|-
CASSLEQGLAPLHF
TGTGCCAGCAGCTTGGAACAGGGGCTGGCACCCCTCCACTTT
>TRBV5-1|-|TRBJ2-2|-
CASSLQSGELFF
TGCGCCAGCAGCTTACAGTCCGGGGAGCTGTTTTTT
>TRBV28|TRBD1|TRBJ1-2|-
CASSLLTGGRSGYTF
TGTGCCAGCAGTTTACTTACAGGGGGCCGGTCCGGCTACACCTTC
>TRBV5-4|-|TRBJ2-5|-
CASSLVVGRAETQYF
TGTGCCAGCAGCTTGGTTGTGGGCAGGGCTGAGACCCAGTACTTC
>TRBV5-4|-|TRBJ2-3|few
CASSQGPTHMDTDTQYF
TGTGCCAGCAGCCAGGGCCCGACCCATATGGACACAGATACGCAGTATTTT
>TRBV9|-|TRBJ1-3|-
CASSDQGAGNTIYF
TGTGCCAGCAGCGATCAGGGTGCTGGAAACACCATATATTTT